This T cell receptor beta chain was identified during a study of shared clonotypes between healthy human individuals. General study results and limits: Enrolling few donors narrowed the genetic and exposure-history diversity that was represented.

Per germline, CDR1 PRHDT and CDR2 FYEKMQ (reference sequence). V was clipped by 4 bases and J by 10 bases; unmatched bases: 13. The CDR3 is 15 residues long. Notes on this clone: The antigen remains undetermined.

Only CD45RO-negative cells positively selected for CCR7 counted as naive CD8 cells, so terminally differentiated effector memory CD45RA+ cells were excluded. Produced via immunoSEQ multiplex PCR; TCRdb's table is partial and in-frame only. The table lists about 2 million clones, about 95% of them singletons. Material: naive CD8+ T cells sorted from blood. The TCR originated in a man younger than 30 in good health. J is TRBJ2-1 and V is TRBV13, with TRBD2 matching over 7 bases. CDR3 sequence (DNA): TGTGCCAGCAGCTCCCGGGTCTCCACAGCGGGAGAGCAGTTCTTC. Translating gives CASSSRVSTAGEQFF.